A single sample gave rise to the 27 T cell receptor beta chains below, sequenced in a study of T cells expressing NK-cell markers. TCRdb re-called the 5' RACE reads and catalogs CDR3 proteins one per entry, DNA excluded. The sample table includes approximately 150,000 distinct CDR3 sequences. Source material: blood T cells: a sorted CD56 or NKG2C T cell subset, CD4+ or CD8+ T cells, or bulk PBMC T cells (not recorded which). All receptors come from a man aged 18-30 years in good health.

The chain uses TRBV11-2 and TRBJ2-5; the D gene TCRdb calls, TRBD2, cannot be checked with no DNA. This CDR3 spans 14 amino acids. The germline V gene has CDR1 SGHAT and CDR2 FQNNGV. CDR3 loop: CASSLAGSLETQYF.

The chain couples TRBV4-2 to TRBJ2-2; TCRdb's assignment of TRBD1 cannot be checked, as there is no DNA. CDR3 length: 16 amino acids. Germline CDR1 is LGHNA and CDR2 is YNFKEQ. This CDR3 is CASSQADRDFTGELFF.

The chain employs TRBV3-1 and TRBJ2-5; without DNA, the TCRdb call of TRBD2 cannot be checked. Germline V gene lookup returns CDR1 LGHDT and CDR2 YNNKEL (reference sequence). The CDR3 totals 17 residues. CDR3 sequence: CASSPPSGTTPRETQYF.

The chain couples TRBV28 to TRBJ2-4; with no DNA, the TCRdb D assignment of TRBD1 cannot be verified. CDR1 MDHEN and CDR2 SYDVKM come from the germline V gene. This CDR3 has 17 residues. The CDR3 reads CASSLPARQLAKNIQYF.

The V gene is TRBV4-2, the J gene TRBJ1-2; TCRdb reports TRBD1, a call that lacks DNA to check it against. Germline V gene data show CDR1 as LGHNA and CDR2 as YNFKEQ. This CDR3 contains 16 residues. The CDR3 protein is CASSQVPGQGSGGYTF.

This chain uses TRBV18 with TRBJ2-5. CDR3 length equals 13 residues. The V gene's germline CDR1 is KGHSH and CDR2 LQKENI. The CDR3 sequence: CASSPERWETQYF. The variable domain in full, with the rest retrieved from reference TRBV18 and TRBJ2-5, is NAGVMQNPRHLVRRRGQEARLRCSPMKGHSHVYWYRQLPEEGLKFMVYLQKENIIDESGMPKERFSAEFPKEGPSILRIQQVVRGDSAAYFCASSPERWETQYFGPGTRLLVL.

The chain has TRBV6-1 and TRBJ2-7. The germline V gene encodes CDR1 MNHNS and CDR2 SASEGT. The CDR3 contains 13 residues. This CDR3 is CASSARSSYEQYF.

The J gene is TRBJ2-7, the V gene TRBV28; TCRdb proposes TRBD1, but this gene call is untestable without DNA. The CDR3 extends over 15 amino acids. Germline CDR1 and CDR2: MDHEN and SYDVKM. CDR3: CASTTDTGYNYEQYF.

CDR3 in amino acids: CSVAHRGELFF. The chain links TRBV29-1 to TRBJ2-2. CDR1 and CDR2 (germline): SQVTM, ANQGSEA. This CDR3 spans 11 amino acids.

The rearrangement links TRBV30 to TRBJ2-3; the TCRdb D gene call, TRBD2, has no DNA to confirm it. The CDR3 has 14 amino acids. In germline, CDR1 is GTSNPN, CDR2 SVGIG (reference sequence). CDR3 sequence reads: CAWRVAGGTDTQYF. The full variable domain, with the rest looked up from reference TRBV30 and TRBJ2-3, is SQTIHQWPATLVQPVGSPLSLECTVEGTSNPNLYWYRQAAGRGLQLLFYSVGIGQISSEVPQNLSASRPQDRQFILSSKKLLLSDSGFYLCAWRVAGGTDTQYFGPGTRLTVL.

The genes are TRBV5-6 and TRBJ2-4; TCRdb lists TRBD1, though no DNA is available to test this call. Germline V gene data show CDR1 as SGHDT and CDR2 as YYEEEE. The CDR3 covers 18 residues. CDR3 amino acids: CASSLVDAGLAFKNIQYF.

The chain recombines TRBV20-1 with TRBJ1-5; checking the TCRdb D call of TRBD1 is not possible without DNA. Looked up from germline, CDR1 is DFQATT and CDR2 is SNEGSKA (reference sequence). CDR3 size: 14 residues. This CDR3 reads CSASTGESNQPQHF.

The chain has TRBV28 and TRBJ2-1; the D call from TCRdb, TRBD1, cannot be confirmed without DNA. Germline V CDR1 and CDR2: MDHEN, SYDVKM. This CDR3 has 16 amino acids. The CDR3 spells CASSHSPGTAYNEQFF. Drawing the rest from reference TRBV28 and TRBJ2-1, the complete variable domain is DVKVTQSSRYLVKRTGEKVFLECVQDMDHENMFWYRQDPGLGLRLIYFSYDVKMKEKGDIPEGYSVSREKKERFSLILESASTNQTSMYLCASSHSPGTAYNEQFFGPGTRLTVL.

V and J are TRBV5-6 and TRBJ1-5; as DNA is missing, the TRBD1 call by TCRdb cannot be tested. Germline CDR1 and CDR2: SGHDT and YYEEEE. CDR3 length equals 16 residues. CDR3 region: CASSLSEGAGNQPQHF.

This chain joins TRBV20-1 and TRBJ2-1; TCRdb proposes TRBD2, but this gene call is untestable without DNA. Germline CDR1 DFQATT, CDR2 SNEGSKA (reference sequence). The CDR3 contains 16 residues. The CDR3 sequence is CSADHTGTSGTNEQFF.

The CDR3 spells CASSGGTGGYNEQFF. The chain is built from TRBV6-1 and TRBJ2-1; TCRdb outputs TRBD1, but without DNA this stays unchecked. Germline assignment: CDR1 MNHNS and CDR2 SASEGT. The CDR3 is 15 amino acids.

V usage is TRBV7-6 and J usage is TRBJ2-7; TCRdb gives TRBD2 as the D gene, but with no DNA this cannot be confirmed. The CDR3 is 14 amino acids. Germline V gene data show CDR1 as SGHVS and CDR2 as FNYEAQ. CDR3: CASSLMRESYEQYF.

This chain joins TRBV9 and TRBJ1-5; the D call from TCRdb, TRBD1, cannot be confirmed without DNA. Germline V CDR1 and CDR2: SGDLS, YYNGEE. The CDR3 has 15 amino acids. The CDR3 loop reads CASSGGQDRNQPQHF.

The genes are TRBV12-3 or TRBV12-4 and TRBJ1-2; absent DNA, TCRdb's TRBD1 call cannot be checked. The CDR3 extends over 16 amino acids. CDR3 loop: CASSLAIGQGNYGYTF.

The chain links TRBV9 to TRBJ1-2. The germline V gene encodes CDR1 SGDLS and CDR2 YYNGEE. The CDR3 contains 16 residues. This CDR3 reads CASSVAGETGGAGYTF.

The V and J genes are TRBV7-2 and TRBJ2-2. The germline V gene encodes CDR1 SGHTA and CDR2 FQGNSA. CDR3 length equals 14 residues. CDR3 amino acids: CASSLGAQTGELFF.

The chain has TRBV7-9 and TRBJ2-7; TCRdb's assignment of TRBD1 cannot be checked, as there is no DNA. This CDR3 spans 16 amino acids. Germline assignment: CDR1 SEHNR and CDR2 FQNEAQ (reference sequence). The chain's CDR3 is CASSFSPGQGIYEQYF.

This chain uses TRBV30 with TRBJ2-2. Germline V gene lookup returns CDR1 GTSNPN and CDR2 SVGIG (reference sequence). CDR3 length equals 12 residues. CDR3 sequence reads: CAWSPNTGELFF.

This chain links TRBV11-2 with TRBJ2-3. This CDR3 contains 14 residues. CDR1 is SGHAT, CDR2 FQNNGV, per germline. The CDR3 region is CASSLGRDSDTQYF.

The chain links TRBV29-1 to TRBJ1-1. This CDR3 region has 12 residues. Looked up from germline, CDR1 is SQVTM and CDR2 is ANQGSEA. CDR3: CSVEDSLVEAFF.

The chain joins TRBV7-9 to TRBJ2-2; TCRdb's assignment of TRBD1 cannot be checked, as there is no DNA. CDR3 length equals 16 residues. Germline V gene sequence: CDR1 SEHNR, CDR2 FQNEAQ (reference sequence). The chain's CDR3 is CARGTEKLANTGELFF.

The rearrangement uses TRBV6-2 or TRBV6-3 and TRBJ2-3; the TRBD1 assignment by TCRdb is unverifiable without DNA. Germline lookup yields CDR1 MNHEY and CDR2 SVGEGT. CDR3 length: 13 residues. The CDR3 sequence: CASSLDPPDTQYF.